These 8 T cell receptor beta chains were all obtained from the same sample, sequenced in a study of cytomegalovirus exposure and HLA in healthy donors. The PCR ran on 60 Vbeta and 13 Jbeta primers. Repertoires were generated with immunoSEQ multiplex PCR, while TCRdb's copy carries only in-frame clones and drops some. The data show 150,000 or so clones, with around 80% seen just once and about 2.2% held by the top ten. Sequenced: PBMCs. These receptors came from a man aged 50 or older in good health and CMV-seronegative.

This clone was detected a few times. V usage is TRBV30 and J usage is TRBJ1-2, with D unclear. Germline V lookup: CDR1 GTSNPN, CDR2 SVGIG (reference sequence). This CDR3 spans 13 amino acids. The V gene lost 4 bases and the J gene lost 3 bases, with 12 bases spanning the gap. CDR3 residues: CAWKRGQDYGYTF. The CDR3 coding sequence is TGTGCCTGGAAACGGGGTCAGGACTATGGCTACACCTTC.

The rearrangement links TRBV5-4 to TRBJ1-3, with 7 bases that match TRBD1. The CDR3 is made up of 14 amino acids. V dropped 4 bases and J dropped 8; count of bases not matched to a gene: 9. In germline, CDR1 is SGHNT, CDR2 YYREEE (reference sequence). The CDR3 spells CASSSGTDRHTIYF. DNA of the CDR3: TGTGCCAGCAGCAGTGGGACAGATCGGCACACCATATATTTT.

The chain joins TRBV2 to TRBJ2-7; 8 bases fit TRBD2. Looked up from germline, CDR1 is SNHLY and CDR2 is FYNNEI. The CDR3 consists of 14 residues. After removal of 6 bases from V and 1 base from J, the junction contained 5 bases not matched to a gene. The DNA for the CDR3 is TGTGCCAGCAGACCCGGGGGGGGGTCCTACGAGCAGTACTTC. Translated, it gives CASRPGGGSYEQYF.

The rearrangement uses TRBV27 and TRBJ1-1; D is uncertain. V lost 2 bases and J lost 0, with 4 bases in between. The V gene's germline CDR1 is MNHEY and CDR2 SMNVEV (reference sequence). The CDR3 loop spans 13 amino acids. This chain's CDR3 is CASSLIVNTEAFF. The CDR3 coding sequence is TGTGCCAGCAGTTTAATCGTGAACACTGAAGCTTTCTTT.

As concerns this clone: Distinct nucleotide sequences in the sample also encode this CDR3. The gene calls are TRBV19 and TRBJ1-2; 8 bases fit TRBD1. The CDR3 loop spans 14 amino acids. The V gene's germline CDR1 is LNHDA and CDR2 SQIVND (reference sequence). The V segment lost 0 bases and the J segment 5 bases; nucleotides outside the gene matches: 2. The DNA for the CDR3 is TGTGCCAGTAGTATAGAGGGGACAGGTTATGGCTACACCTTC. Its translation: CASSIEGTGYGYTF.

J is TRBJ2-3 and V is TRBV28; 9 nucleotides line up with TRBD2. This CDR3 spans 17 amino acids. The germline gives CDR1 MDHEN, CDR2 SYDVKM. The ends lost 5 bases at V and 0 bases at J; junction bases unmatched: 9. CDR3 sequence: CASSQGGGAISTDTQYF. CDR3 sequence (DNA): TGTGCCAGCAGTCAGGGCGGGGGGGCTATTAGCACAGATACGCAGTATTTT.

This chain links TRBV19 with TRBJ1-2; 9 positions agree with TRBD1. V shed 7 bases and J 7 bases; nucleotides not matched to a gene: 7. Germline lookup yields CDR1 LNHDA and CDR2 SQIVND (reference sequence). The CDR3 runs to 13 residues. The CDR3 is CASTRQGDLGYTF. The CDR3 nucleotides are TGTGCCAGTACGAGACAGGGGGATCTTGGCTACACCTTC.

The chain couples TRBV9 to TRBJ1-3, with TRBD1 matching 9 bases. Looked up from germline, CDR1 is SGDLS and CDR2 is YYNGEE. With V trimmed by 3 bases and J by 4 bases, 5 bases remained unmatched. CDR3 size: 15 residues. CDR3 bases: TGTGCCAGCAGCGACCAGGACAGGGGAGGAAACACCATATATTTT. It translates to CASSDQDRGGNTIYF.